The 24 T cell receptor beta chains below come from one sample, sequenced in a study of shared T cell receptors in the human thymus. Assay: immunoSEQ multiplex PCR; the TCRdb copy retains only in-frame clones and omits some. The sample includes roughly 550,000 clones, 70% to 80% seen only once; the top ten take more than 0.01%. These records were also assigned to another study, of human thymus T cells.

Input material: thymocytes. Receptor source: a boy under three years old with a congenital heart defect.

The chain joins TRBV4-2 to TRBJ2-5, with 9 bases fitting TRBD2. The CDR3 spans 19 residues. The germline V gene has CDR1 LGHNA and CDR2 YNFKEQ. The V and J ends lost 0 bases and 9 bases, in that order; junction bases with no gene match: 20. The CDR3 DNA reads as TGTGCCAGCAGCCAAGACTATCCTTCTGTCTCTAGCGGGGTCAGGGCCCAGTACTTC. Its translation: CASSQDYPSVSSGVRAQYF.

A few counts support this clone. The CDR3 protein is CASRDGTENTGELFF. DNA of the CDR3: TGTGCCAGCAGGGACGGGACAGAGAACACCGGGGAGCTGTTTTTT. This chain joins TRBV14 and TRBJ2-2; 7 bases line up with TRBD1. The trim removed 6 bases at V and 1 base at J, leaving 5 bases unmatched. CDR3 length equals 15 residues. The V gene's germline CDR1 is SGHDN and CDR2 FVKESK.

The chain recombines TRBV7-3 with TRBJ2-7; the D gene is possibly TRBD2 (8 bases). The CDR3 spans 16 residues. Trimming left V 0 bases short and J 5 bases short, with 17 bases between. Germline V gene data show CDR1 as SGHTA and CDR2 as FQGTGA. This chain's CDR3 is CASSLTGQRECNEQYF. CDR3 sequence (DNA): TGTGCCAGCAGCTTAACGGGACAGCGGGAGTGTAACGAGCAGTACTTC.

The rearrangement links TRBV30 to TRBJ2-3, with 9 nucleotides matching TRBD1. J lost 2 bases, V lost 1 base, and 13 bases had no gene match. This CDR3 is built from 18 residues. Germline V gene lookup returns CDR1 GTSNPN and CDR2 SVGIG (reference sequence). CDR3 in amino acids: CAWSALVRDRVHTDTQYF. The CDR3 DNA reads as TGTGCCTGGAGTGCCCTGGTACGGGACAGGGTCCACACAGATACGCAGTATTTT. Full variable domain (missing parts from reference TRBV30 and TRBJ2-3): SQTIHQWPATLVQPVGSPLSLECTVEGTSNPNLYWYRQAAGRGLQLLFYSVGIGQISSEVPQNLSASRPQDRQFILSSKKLLLSDSGFYLCAWSALVRDRVHTDTQYFGPGTRLTVL.

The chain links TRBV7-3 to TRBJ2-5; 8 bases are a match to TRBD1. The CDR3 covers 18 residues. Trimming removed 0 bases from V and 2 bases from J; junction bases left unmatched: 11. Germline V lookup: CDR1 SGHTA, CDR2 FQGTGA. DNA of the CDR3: TGTGCCAGCAGCTTAACGTTGGGGGACAGGACCCCTCAAGAGACCCAGTACTTC. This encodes CASSLTLGDRTPQETQYF.

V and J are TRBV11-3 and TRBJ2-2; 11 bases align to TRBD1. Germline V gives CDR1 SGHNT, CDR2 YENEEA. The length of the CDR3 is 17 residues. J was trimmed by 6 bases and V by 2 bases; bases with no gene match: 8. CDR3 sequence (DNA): TGTGCCAGCAGCTTACTCGGACAGGGGGCGCTCTCCGGGGAGCTGTTTTTT. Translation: CASSLLGQGALSGELFF. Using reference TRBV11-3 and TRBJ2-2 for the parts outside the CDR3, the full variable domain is EAGVVQSPRYKIIEKKQPVAFWCNPISGHNTLYWYLQNLGQGPELLIRYENEEAVDDSQLPKDRFSAERLKGVDSTLKIQPAELGDSAVYLCASSLLGQGALSGELFFGEGSRLTVL.

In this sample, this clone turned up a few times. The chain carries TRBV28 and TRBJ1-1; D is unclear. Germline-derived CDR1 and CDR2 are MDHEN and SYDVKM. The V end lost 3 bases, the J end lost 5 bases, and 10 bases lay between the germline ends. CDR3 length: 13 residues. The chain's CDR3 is CASSFDGGTEAFF. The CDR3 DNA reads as TGTGCCAGCAGTTTCGACGGCGGAACTGAAGCTTTCTTT. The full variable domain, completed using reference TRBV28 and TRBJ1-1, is DVKVTQSSRYLVKRTGEKVFLECVQDMDHENMFWYRQDPGLGLRLIYFSYDVKMKEKGDIPEGYSVSREKKERFSLILESASTNQTSMYLCASSFDGGTEAFFGQGTRLTVV.

The CDR3 DNA reads TGCAGCGTTGTGACTAGCTTCGAGCAGTACTTC. Its protein is CSVVTSFEQYF. The chain uses TRBV29-1 and TRBJ2-7; 7 positions agree with TRBD2. The CDR3 has 11 amino acids. CDR1 and CDR2 from the germline V gene are SQVTM and ANQGSEA. V shed 4 bases, J shed 6 bases, and the junction held 3 bases outside the gene matches.

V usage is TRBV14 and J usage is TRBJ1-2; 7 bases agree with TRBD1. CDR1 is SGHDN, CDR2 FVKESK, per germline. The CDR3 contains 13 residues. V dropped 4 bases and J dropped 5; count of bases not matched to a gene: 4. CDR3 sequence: CASSPQGRYGYTF. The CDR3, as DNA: TGTGCCAGCAGCCCACAGGGGAGGTATGGCTACACCTTC.

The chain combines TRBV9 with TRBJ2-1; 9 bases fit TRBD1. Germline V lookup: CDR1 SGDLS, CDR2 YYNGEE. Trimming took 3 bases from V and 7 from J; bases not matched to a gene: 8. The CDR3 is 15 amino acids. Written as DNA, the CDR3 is TGTGCCAGCAGCGATCGGGGACAGGGTAAGAATGAGCAGTTCTTC. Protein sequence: CASSDRGQGKNEQFF.

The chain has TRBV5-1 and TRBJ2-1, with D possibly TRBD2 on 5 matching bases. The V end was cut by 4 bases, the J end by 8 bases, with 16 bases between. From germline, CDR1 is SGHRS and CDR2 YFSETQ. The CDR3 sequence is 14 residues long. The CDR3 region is CASSPVTRSHEQFF. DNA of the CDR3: TGCGCCAGCAGCCCGGTTACTAGGTCCCATGAGCAGTTCTTC.

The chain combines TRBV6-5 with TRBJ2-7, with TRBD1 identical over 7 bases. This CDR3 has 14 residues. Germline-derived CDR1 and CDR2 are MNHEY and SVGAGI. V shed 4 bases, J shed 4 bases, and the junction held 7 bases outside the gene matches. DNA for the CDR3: TGTGCCAGCAGTTGCAAGGGACAGACTTACGAGCAGTACTTC. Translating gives CASSCKGQTYEQYF.

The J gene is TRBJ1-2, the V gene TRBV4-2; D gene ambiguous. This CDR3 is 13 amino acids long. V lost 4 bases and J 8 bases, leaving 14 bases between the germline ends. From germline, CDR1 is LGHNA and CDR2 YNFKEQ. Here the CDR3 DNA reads TGTGCCAGCAGCCCCCGGCCGTCGGGGGGCTACACCTTC. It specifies CASSPRPSGGYTF.

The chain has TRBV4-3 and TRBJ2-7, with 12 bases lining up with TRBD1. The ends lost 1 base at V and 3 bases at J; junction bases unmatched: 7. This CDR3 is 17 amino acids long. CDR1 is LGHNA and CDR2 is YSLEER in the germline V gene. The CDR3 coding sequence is TGCGCCAGCAGCCAAGGGGTCGGGACAGGGGGCATCTACGAGCAGTACTTC. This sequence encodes CASSQGVGTGGIYEQYF.

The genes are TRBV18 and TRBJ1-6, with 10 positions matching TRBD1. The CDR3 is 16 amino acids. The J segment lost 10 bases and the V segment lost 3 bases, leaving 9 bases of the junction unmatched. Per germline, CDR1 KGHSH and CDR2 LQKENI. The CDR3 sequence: CASSPKGQGSRSPLHF. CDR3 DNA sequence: TGTGCCAGCTCACCCAAGGGACAGGGGTCGAGGTCACCCCTCCACTTT. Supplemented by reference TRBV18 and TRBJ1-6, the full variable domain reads NAGVMQNPRHLVRRRGQEARLRCSPMKGHSHVYWYRQLPEEGLKFMVYLQKENIIDESGMPKERFSAEFPKEGPSILRIQQVVRGDSAAYFCASSPKGQGSRSPLHFGNGTRLTVT.

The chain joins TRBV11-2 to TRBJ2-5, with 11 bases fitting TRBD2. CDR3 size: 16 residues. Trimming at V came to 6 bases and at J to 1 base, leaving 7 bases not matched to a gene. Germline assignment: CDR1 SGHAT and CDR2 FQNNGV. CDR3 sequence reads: CASRSLAGGPQETQYF. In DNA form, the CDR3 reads TGTGCCAGCAGATCTCTAGCGGGAGGTCCCCAAGAGACCCAGTACTTC.

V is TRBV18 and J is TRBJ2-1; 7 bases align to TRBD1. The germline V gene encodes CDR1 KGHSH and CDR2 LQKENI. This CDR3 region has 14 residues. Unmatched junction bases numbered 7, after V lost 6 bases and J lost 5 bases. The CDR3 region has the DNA TGTGCCAGCTCGCTTGGACAGGCGAACAATGAGCAGTTCTTC. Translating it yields CASSLGQANNEQFF.

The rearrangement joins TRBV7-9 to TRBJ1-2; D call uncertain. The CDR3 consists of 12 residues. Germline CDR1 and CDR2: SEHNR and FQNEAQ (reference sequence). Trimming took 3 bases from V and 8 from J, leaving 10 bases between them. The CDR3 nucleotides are TGTGCCAGCAGCTTGGGCTGGCTGGGCTACACCTTC. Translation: CASSLGWLGYTF.

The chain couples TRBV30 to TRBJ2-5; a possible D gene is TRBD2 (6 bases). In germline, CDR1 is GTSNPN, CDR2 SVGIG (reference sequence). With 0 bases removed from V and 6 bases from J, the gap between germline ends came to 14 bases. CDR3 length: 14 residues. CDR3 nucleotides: TGTGCCTGGAGTGTGCCCAGGGAGGAAAAGACCCAGTACTTC. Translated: CAWSVPREEKTQYF. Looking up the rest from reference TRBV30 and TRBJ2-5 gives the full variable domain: SQTIHQWPATLVQPVGSPLSLECTVEGTSNPNLYWYRQAAGRGLQLLFYSVGIGQISSEVPQNLSASRPQDRQFILSSKKLLLSDSGFYLCAWSVPREEKTQYFGPGTRLLVL.

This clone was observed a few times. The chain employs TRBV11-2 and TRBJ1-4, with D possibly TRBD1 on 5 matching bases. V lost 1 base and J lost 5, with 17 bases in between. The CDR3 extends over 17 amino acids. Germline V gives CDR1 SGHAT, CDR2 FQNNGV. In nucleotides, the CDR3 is TGTGCCAGCAGCTTAGGGCCAGGCCAGGGAAAAAATGAAAAACTGTTTTTT. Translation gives CASSLGPGQGKNEKLFF.

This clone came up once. The CDR3 here is CASSLAASGRYNEQFF. In nucleotides, the CDR3 is TGTGCCAGCAGCTTGGCGGCTAGCGGGAGATACAATGAGCAGTTCTTC. The chain couples TRBV5-4 to TRBJ2-1, with 10 bases aligning to TRBD2. Germline-derived CDR1 and CDR2 are SGHNT and YYREEE (reference sequence). This CDR3 has 16 amino acids. V lost 0 bases to trimming and J lost 4 bases; unmatched junction nucleotides: 4.

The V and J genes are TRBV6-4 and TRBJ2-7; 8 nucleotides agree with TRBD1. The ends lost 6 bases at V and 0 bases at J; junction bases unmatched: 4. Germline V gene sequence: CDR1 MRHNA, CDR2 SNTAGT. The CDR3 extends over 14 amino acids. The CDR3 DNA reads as TGTGCCAGCAGCCGGACAGGGAGCTCCTACGAGCAGTACTTC. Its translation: CASSRTGSSYEQYF.

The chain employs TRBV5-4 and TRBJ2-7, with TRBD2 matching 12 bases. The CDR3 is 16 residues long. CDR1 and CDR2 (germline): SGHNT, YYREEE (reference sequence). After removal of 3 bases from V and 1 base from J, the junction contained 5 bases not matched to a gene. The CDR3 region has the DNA TGTGCCAGCAGCTCCCACGGACTAGCGGGATCCTACGAGCAGTACTTC. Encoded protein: CASSSHGLAGSYEQYF.

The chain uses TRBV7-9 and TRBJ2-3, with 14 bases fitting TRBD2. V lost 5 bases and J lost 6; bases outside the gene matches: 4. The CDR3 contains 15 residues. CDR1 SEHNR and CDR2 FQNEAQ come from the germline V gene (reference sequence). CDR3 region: CASSLTSGREDTQYF. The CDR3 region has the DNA TGTGCCAGCAGCCTGACTAGCGGGAGGGAGGATACGCAGTATTTT. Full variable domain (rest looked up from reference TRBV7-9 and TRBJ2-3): DTGVSQNPRHKITKRGQNVTFRCDPISEHNRLYWYRQTLGQGPEFLTYFQNEAQLEKSRLLSDRFSAERPKGSFSTLEIQRTEQGDSAMYLCASSLTSGREDTQYFGPGTRLTVL.